The rows below give T cell receptor beta chains drawn from one sample of a study of T cells expressing NK-cell markers. TCRdb reanalyzed the 5' RACE reads and collapses them to one entry per CDR3 protein, without DNA. The sample data list about 550,000 distinct CDR3 sequences. The sequencing input was blood T cells: a sorted CD56 or NKG2C T cell subset, CD4+ or CD8+ T cells, or bulk PBMC T cells (not recorded which). These receptors all stem from a man in his late teens or twenties in good health. Both conserved end residues are part of each CDR3.

J gene	V gene	CDR3 protein
TRBJ1-1	TRBV12-3/TRBV12-4	CASSFMLGGPEAFF
TRBJ2-7	TRBV20-1	CSASGAEATYEQYF
TRBJ2-1	TRBV12-3/TRBV12-4	CASSLARGEKGFNEQFF
TRBJ2-7	TRBV20-1	CSAGKRNFYEQYF
TRBJ2-7	TRBV7-2	CASSLDRGLVYEQYF
TRBJ1-5	TRBV6-5	CASSYNPGQGYNQPQHF
TRBJ2-6	TRBV11-2	CASSKRTSGIPSGANVLTF
TRBJ2-1	TRBV5-5	CASSLAIRENQPYNEQFF
TRBJ2-1	TRBV29-1	CSVESVQSSYNEQFF
TRBJ2-1	TRBV4-3	CASSQVPSGRAGVGNEQFF
TRBJ2-5	TRBV15	CATTPREGRETQYF
TRBJ2-5	TRBV5-4	CASSSTSGKGETQYF
TRBJ2-3	TRBV7-2	CASSLFGTNRLNTDTQYF
TRBJ2-3	TRBV20-1	CSARDSSSSVTDTQYF
TRBJ2-7	TRBV28	CASSGGQLLYEQYF
TRBJ2-6	TRBV7-6	CASSSGPLASGANVLTF
TRBJ2-6	TRBV10-3	CAISPGQRSSGANVLTF
TRBJ1-2	TRBV12-3/TRBV12-4	CASRRTGTDYGYTF
TRBJ1-2	TRBV9	CASSVEPVTNYGYTF
TRBJ2-1	TRBV20-1	CSARDRSSNEQFF
TRBJ1-4	TRBV5-5	CASSLTGYHGEKLFF
TRBJ2-3	TRBV4-2	CASSRKGADTQYF
TRBJ2-7	TRBV20-1	CSAARDLPEQYF
TRBJ1-1	TRBV3-1	CASSLSGGVSSEAFF
TRBJ2-2	TRBV7-2	CASSLRPGTSGRAAGELFF
TRBJ2-1	TRBV6-6	CASSYAREGKFF
TRBJ2-3	TRBV24-1	CATSDLWQGDTQYF
TRBJ2-1	TRBV3-1	CASSQGTSGNEQFF
TRBJ2-5	TRBV5-1	CASSLVASGLGTQYF
TRBJ2-1	TRBV20-1	CSALPSGTSRHEQFF
TRBJ2-1	TRBV29-1	CSGKGTEASNEQFF
TRBJ2-2	TRBV28	CASSRPRQGLSGELFF
TRBJ2-7	TRBV20-1	CSARLAGGLSYEQYF
TRBJ1-1	TRBV5-5	CASSIALPPNFGTEAFF
TRBJ2-2	TRBV24-1	CATSDPRTSGTGELFF
TRBJ1-1	TRBV7-9	CASTDPLNTEAFF
TRBJ1-3	TRBV29-1	CSVRDRASSGNTIYF
TRBJ1-2	TRBV7-2	CASSFIWTGGENGYTF
TRBJ1-1	TRBV19	CASSSRFSQAFF
TRBJ2-5	TRBV7-7	CASSFARAETQYF
TRBJ2-7	TRBV10-3	CAISDQNEQYF
TRBJ2-1	TRBV27	CASSEGSGHEQFF
TRBJ2-7	TRBV30	CAWSVSHGFEQYF
TRBJ2-3	TRBV10-3	CAIVASGRSGTDTQYF
TRBJ1-1	TRBV20-1	CSARDGDRGSTEAFF
TRBJ1-1	TRBV20-1	CSARHLERDTEAFF
TRBJ1-5	TRBV7-9	CASSLSGQGYQPQHF
TRBJ2-1	TRBV6-2/TRBV6-3	CASSYGQRRYNEQFF
TRBJ1-5	TRBV12-3/TRBV12-4	CASSFLGWGSGQPQHF
TRBJ1-2	TRBV4-2	CASSPSWASGYTF
TRBJ2-7	TRBV11-2	CASSFMSLSSYEQYF